One and the same sample provided the 7 T cell receptor beta chains below, sequenced in a study of T cells in Graves' hyperthyroidism and ophthalmopathy. RNA transcripts served as the template for amplifying TCR beta CDR3 regions. The TCR CDR3 was amplified in a first-round RT-PCR using the HTBI primer set. TCRdb reanalysed the multiplex PCR reads using MiXCR and keeps one entry per CDR3 protein. This table has fewer than 650,000 distinct CDR3 sequences, approximately 49% appearing once. The sequenced material came from peripheral blood or thyroid tissue (not recorded which). These receptor sequences come from an adult woman with Graves' disease, either hyperthyroidism or ophthalmopathy (not recorded which).

This clonotype was counted ten times or more. The chain uses TRBV2 and TRBJ1-5; tentatively, D is TRBD1 (6 bases). CDR1 is SNHLY, CDR2 FYNNEI, per germline. Trimming removed 4 bases from V and 9 bases from J, with 10 bases in between. The CDR3 covers 12 residues. The CDR3 reads CASSAGTPPQHF. The CDR3 DNA reads as TGTGCCAGCAGTGCAGGGACACCGCCCCAGCATTTT.

J is TRBJ1-6 and V is TRBV7-9, with a weak D call TRBD1 (5 bases). The CDR3 loop spans 18 amino acids. V was pared by 5 bases and J by 9 bases, with 26 bases between. Germline values: CDR1 SEHNR, CDR2 FQNEAQ (reference sequence). The CDR3 sequence: CASSPRDGPGLSCSPLHF. CDR3 coding DNA: TGTGCCAGCAGCCCGAGGGACGGGCCTGGGTTATCTTGTTCACCCCTCCACTTT.

At least ten counts were recorded for this clonotype. The chain carries TRBV20-1 and TRBJ1-1; tentative D call: TRBD1 (6 bases). The length of the CDR3 is 17 residues. The germline gives CDR1 DFQATT, CDR2 SNEGSKA (reference sequence). The ends were cut back, 0 bases at V and 0 bases at J, with 17 bases in the middle. DNA of the CDR3: TGCAGTGCTAGAGATCTTGCCGAGACAGGCATGAACACTGAAGCTTTCTTT. It is translated as CSARDLAETGMNTEAFF.

Only one count was recorded for this clonotype. CDR3 protein: CSARGDEQYF. CDR3 DNA sequence: TGCAGTGCTAGAGGCGACGAGCAGTACTTC. The gene calls are TRBV20-1 and TRBJ2-7; the D is unclear. V lost 1 base to trimming and J lost 5 bases, with 3 bases between them. Germline CDR1 and CDR2: DFQATT and SNEGSKA (reference sequence). The CDR3 consists of 10 residues.

This clonotype was seen a handful of times. This chain links TRBV20-1 with TRBJ1-5, with TRBD1 as a possible D gene (6 bases). The V end lost 3 bases, the J end lost 0 bases, and 18 bases lay between the germline ends. The CDR3 sequence is 17 residues long. Germline CDR1 reads DFQATT; CDR2 reads SNEGSKA (reference sequence). CDR3 loop: CSASPGAVGYSNQPQHF. CDR3 nucleotides: TGCAGTGCTAGCCCGGGGGCGGTGGGTTATAGCAATCAGCCCCAGCATTTT.

This clonotype occurred a few times. The chain combines TRBV29-1 with TRBJ2-7; perhaps D is TRBD1 or TRBD2 (5 bases each). V lost 3 bases to trimming and J lost 5 bases, with 11 bases between them. CDR1 and CDR2 from the germline V gene are SQVTM and ANQGSEA. The length of the CDR3 is 12 residues. The CDR3 sequence is CSVDGTVNEQYF. The CDR3, as DNA: TGCAGCGTTGATGGGACGGTGAACGAGCAGTACTTC.

This clonotype was observed at least ten times. J is TRBJ2-6 and V is TRBV7-2; D unclear. This CDR3 has 17 residues. The V end was cut by 1 base, the J end by 2 bases, with 12 bases between. CDR1 and CDR2 (germline): SGHTA, FQGNSA. The CDR3 region is CASSLGVGNTGANVLTF. For the CDR3, the DNA is TGTGCCAGCAGCTTAGGCGTGGGAAATACTGGGGCCAACGTCCTGACTTTC.